The 3 T cell receptor beta chains below were found in one sample sequenced in a study of cytomegalovirus exposure and HLA in healthy donors. Primers: 60 Vbeta forward and 13 Jbeta reverse. Method: immunoSEQ multiplex PCR; TCRdb's copy keeps in-frame clones and lacks some. Of roughly 140,000 clones listed, around 75% are singletons. The sample comprised PBMCs. These receptors were collected from a man between 60 and 70 years old in good health and CMV-seronegative.

The chain carries TRBV9 and TRBJ1-2; D is possibly TRBD1 (6 bases). Germline V gives CDR1 SGDLS, CDR2 YYNGEE. Trimming cost V 2 bases and J 6 bases, with 14 bases left between them. This CDR3 has 14 residues. In DNA form, the CDR3 reads TGTGCCAGCAGCGTCGCGGGGGGGGCAGATGGCTACACCTTC. This encodes CASSVAGGADGYTF. The full variable domain, rest sourced from reference TRBV9 and TRBJ1-2, is DSGVTQTPKHLITATGQRVTLRCSPRSGDLSVYWYQQSLDQGLQFLIQYYNGEERAKGNILERFSAQQFPDLHSELNLSSLELGDSALYFCASSVAGGADGYTFGSGTRLTVV.

The V and J genes are TRBV7-3 and TRBJ2-5; D gene unclear. CDR1 SGHTA and CDR2 FQGTGA come from the germline V gene. This CDR3 is 15 amino acids long. Trimming cost V 4 bases and J 4 bases, with 16 bases left between them. For the CDR3, the DNA is TGTGCCAGCAGCTACTCACCCCTAGTTTCAGAGACCCAGTACTTC. As protein: CASSYSPLVSETQYF.

This clone was seen just once. V usage is TRBV5-1 and J usage is TRBJ1-4; D possibly corresponds to TRBD1 (5 bases). The germline V gene has CDR1 SGHRS and CDR2 YFSETQ. The CDR3 runs 17 residues. Deletions cut 1 base from V and 8 bases from J, with 21 bases between. The CDR3 reads CASSLNLLGGGEEKLFF. The CDR3 DNA sequence: TGCGCCAGCAGCTTGAATCTTTTGGGGGGAGGAGAGGAAAAACTGTTTTTT.